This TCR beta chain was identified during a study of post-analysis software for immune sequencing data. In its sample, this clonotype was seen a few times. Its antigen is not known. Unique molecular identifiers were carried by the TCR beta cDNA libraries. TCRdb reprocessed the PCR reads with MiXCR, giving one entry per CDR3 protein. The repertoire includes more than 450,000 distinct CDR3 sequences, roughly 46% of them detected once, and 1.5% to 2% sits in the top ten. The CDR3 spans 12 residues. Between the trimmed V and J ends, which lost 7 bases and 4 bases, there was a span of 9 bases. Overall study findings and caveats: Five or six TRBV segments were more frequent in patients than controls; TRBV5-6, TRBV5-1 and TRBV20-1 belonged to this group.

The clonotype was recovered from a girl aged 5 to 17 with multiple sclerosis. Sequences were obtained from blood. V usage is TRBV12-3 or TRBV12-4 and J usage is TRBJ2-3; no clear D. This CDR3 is CASKFGADTQYF. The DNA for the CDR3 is TGTGCCAGCAAGTTTGGGGCAGATACGCAGTATTTT.